The T cell receptor beta chain described here comes from a study of OX40 agonist ivuxolimab in advanced cancers. Overall study: The patients received agonistic anti-OX40 (CD134) antibody ivuxolimab.

A remark on this clone: Its antigen remains unidentified.

Sequenced by immunoSEQ multiplex PCR; TCRdb stores in-frame clones only, minus some. This sample has 30,000 to 45,000 clones; approximately 86% occur once, and the top ten carry 1.8%. Notes on the study in general: Patients who responded partially at 0.1-3.0 mg/kg showed clonal expansion ranking among the lowest.

The receptor's source is an adult with an advanced solid tumor such as melanoma, head and neck, liver or kidney cancer. This sample comprised CD4+ or CD8+ T cells sorted from blood, obtained in a trial of the OX40 agonist ivuxolimab.

The CDR3 protein is CASSVPGYEQYF. The CDR3 DNA follows: TGTGCCAGCAGCGTACCGGGCTACGAGCAGTACTTC. The chain links TRBV13 to TRBJ2-7; D gene ambiguous. The CDR3 length is 12 residues. V was trimmed by 5 bases and J by 3 bases, leaving 8 bases between them. Germline V gene data show CDR1 as PRHDT and CDR2 as FYEKMQ (reference sequence).